A selection of T cell receptor beta chains follows, all from one sample in a study of radiotherapy plus CTLA-4 blockade in lung cancer. The table came from immunoSEQ multiplex PCR; TCRdb's copy has only in-frame clones and leaves some out. The sample carries roughly 66,000 clones, over 75% recorded once. The sample in question was peripheral blood, obtained from a patient treated with radiotherapy plus ipilimumab. These receptors originate from a human donor with non-small cell lung cancer who had a partial response to radiotherapy plus ipilimumab. Each CDR3 is given with its conserved first and last residue. D genes are given only for firm matches. Some rows mark clone size as missing; the rest say once, few, many or name a class of expanded clone.

TGTGCCAGCTCAAACCGTGGAGGGGAAGTCTACGAGCAGTACTTC	CASSNRGGEVYEQYF	NA	NA	TRBV18	TRBJ2-7
TGTGCCAGCAGCTCAAGAGGCGGCTCTGGGGCCAACGTCCTGACTTTC	CASSSRGGSGANVLTF	NA	NA	TRBV9	TRBJ2-6
TGTGCCAGCAGTGGACTAGCGGGAAGTGGCGGGGAGCTGTTTTTT	CASSGLAGSGGELFF	TRBD2	NA	TRBV2	TRBJ2-2
TGTGCCAGCAGCTTTTCTCTAGCCCTACACTATGGCTACACCTTC	CASSFSLALHYGYTF	NA	NA	TRBV7-9	TRBJ1-2
TGTGCCAGCAGTTTAAGCGGCAGGCGCTTCCTTAATGAAAAACTGTTTTTT	CASSLSGRRFLNEKLFF	NA	NA	TRBV27	TRBJ1-4
TGTGCCAGCAGCGCCAGGGGTGACGCTGAAGCTTTCTTT	CASSARGDAEAFF	NA	NA	TRBV7-2	TRBJ1-1
TGTGCCAGCAGTTTGCAGGGTTGGGTAGATACGCAGTATTTT	CASSLQGWVDTQYF	NA	NA	TRBV27	TRBJ2-3
TGTGCCAGCAGCATTATGACTAGCGGGAGTTGGGAGACCCAGTACTTC	CASSIMTSGSWETQYF	TRBD2	NA	TRBV11-2	TRBJ2-5
TGCGCCAGCAGCCAAGACTCTTTCTACAATGAGCAGTTCTTC	CASSQDSFYNEQFF	NA	NA	TRBV4-1	TRBJ2-1
TGTGCCAGCAGTTTATACAGGAGAGGGGGTGGCCACGAGCAGTACTTC	CASSLYRRGGGHEQYF	NA	NA	TRBV27	TRBJ2-7
TGTGCCAGCAGATATCGGGCGGGAGGGCCACTCGAGCAGTACTTC	CASRYRAGGPLEQYF	TRBD2	once	TRBV28	TRBJ2-7
TGTGCCAGCAGTTTTGCGGAGCACACCTATGGCTACACCTTC	CASSFAEHTYGYTF	NA	NA	TRBV28	TRBJ1-2
TGTGCCTGGAGTCTCTTGGCGACAGGGAACTACGAGCAGTACTTC	CAWSLLATGNYEQYF	TRBD1	NA	TRBV30	TRBJ2-7
TGTGCCAGCAGCCGCGTCCGGGACAGCGGGAAACTGTTTTTT	CASSRVRDSGKLFF	TRBD1	NA	TRBV9	TRBJ1-4
TGTGCCAGCAGTGGGGGGACTTCCCACGAGCAGTACTTC	CASSGGTSHEQYF	NA	NA	TRBV28	TRBJ2-7
TGTGCCAGCAGCCAGGGACTAGACAATGAGCAGTTCTTC	CASSQGLDNEQFF	TRBD2	NA	TRBV7-3	TRBJ2-1
TGTGCCAGCAGTGGGACAGCTAACTATGGCTACACCTTC	CASSGTANYGYTF	TRBD1	NA	TRBV6-5	TRBJ1-2
TGTGCCAGCAGCTCCGGACTAGCGCCCTTCTCGGGTAACGAGCAGTACTTC	CASSSGLAPFSGNEQYF	TRBD2	NA	TRBV11-2	TRBJ2-7
TGTGCCAGTAGTAGGGGCAGGTTTAATCAGCCCCAGCATTTT	CASSRGRFNQPQHF	NA	NA	TRBV19	TRBJ1-5
TGTGCCAGCAGGCCTCTGATTGGGACAGGGGACACCGGGGAGCTGTTTTTT	CASRPLIGTGDTGELFF	TRBD1	NA	TRBV28	TRBJ2-2
TGTGCCAGCAGCGCACGGACAGGAGGGCAGTTCTTC	CASSARTGGQFF	TRBD1	NA	TRBV9	TRBJ2-1
TGTGCCAGCAGCTTAGTGCAGGGAGGGCAAGAGACCCAGTACTTC	CASSLVQGGQETQYF	TRBD2	NA	TRBV7-9	TRBJ2-5
TGTGCCAGCAACTGGCGGGAGGTTCTGAAGACCCAGTACTTC	CASNWREVLKTQYF	TRBD2	NA	TRBV2	TRBJ2-5
TGCGCCAGCAACACAGGGTACACTGAAGCTTTCTTT	CASNTGYTEAFF	NA	NA	TRBV10-2	TRBJ1-1
TGCGCCAGCAGTGGGGGAGGTTTGAACACTGAAGCTTTCTTT	CASSGGGLNTEAFF	NA	once	TRBV10-1	TRBJ1-1
TGTGCCAGCAGTGATAGGGGGAGTAGGGAGTTCTTC	CASSDRGSREFF	NA	NA	TRBV2	TRBJ2-1
TGTGCCAGCAGCCCGATGGGCAGGCCTTACGAGCAGTACTTC	CASSPMGRPYEQYF	NA	once	TRBV11-2	TRBJ2-7
TGTGCCAGCAGCGGTGGCGGGGCATGGGGCTACACCTTC	CASSGGGAWGYTF	NA	NA	TRBV9	TRBJ1-2
TGCAGCGTTGACCGACTAGCAGAGACCCAGTACTTC	CSVDRLAETQYF	TRBD2	few	TRBV29-1	TRBJ2-5
TGCGCCAGCAGCTTTGGCGGAGCCAATGAGCAGTTCTTC	CASSFGGANEQFF	NA	once	TRBV5-1	TRBJ2-1
TGCGCCTCCCGGGACAGCATAAACTATGGCTACACCTTC	CASRDSINYGYTF	TRBD1	few	TRBV5-1	TRBJ1-2
TGTGCCAGCAGCTTAGACGGGAGGTACAGCACCGGGGAGCTGTTTTTT	CASSLDGRYSTGELFF	TRBD2	NA	TRBV7-3	TRBJ2-2
TGTGCCTGGAGTGTACAACGGTCAGGGACAGATACGCAGTATTTT	CAWSVQRSGTDTQYF	NA	NA	TRBV30	TRBJ2-3
TGTGCCAGCAGCTTAATAGCGGGAGGGCCAAGCGAGCAGTTCTTC	CASSLIAGGPSEQFF	TRBD2	NA	TRBV7-3	TRBJ2-1
TGTGCCAGCAGCTTAGATCCCCAGTCTGGCTACACCTTC	CASSLDPQSGYTF	NA	NA	TRBV11-2	TRBJ1-2
TGCAGCGTCGCCGGACTAGCGGGAGGGCGCACAGATACGCAGTATTTT	CSVAGLAGGRTDTQYF	TRBD2	NA	TRBV29-1	TRBJ2-3
TGTGCCAGCCGTGTCGGGGGTAACGAGCAGTACTTC	CASRVGGNEQYF	NA	NA	TRBV27	TRBJ2-7
TGTGCCAGCAGTGACTCGATGGGACTAGCTATGTTCTTC	CASSDSMGLAMFF	TRBD2	NA	TRBV6-4	TRBJ2-1
TGTGCCAGTAGTCGGAGTCTAGCGGGATCCTACGAGCAGTACTTC	CASSRSLAGSYEQYF	TRBD2	NA	TRBV19	TRBJ2-7
TGTGCCAGCCAGGACATTCCTGAAGCTTTCTTT	CASQDIPEAFF	NA	NA	TRBV28	TRBJ1-1
TGTGCCAGCAGCTTAGCCCCGGGACAGACCTACGAGCAGTACTTC	CASSLAPGQTYEQYF	TRBD1	once	TRBV11-3	TRBJ2-7
TGTGCCAGCTCACAGGGGCTCAATCAGCCCCAGCATTTT	CASSQGLNQPQHF	NA	NA	TRBV18	TRBJ1-5
TGTGCCAGCAGCCCGGACAGAGGACGTACCGGCTACACCTTC	CASSPDRGRTGYTF	NA	few	TRBV7-9	TRBJ1-2
TGCGCCAGCAGCTTGGCAGGTAGCGAGATCGGGGAGCTGTTTTTT	CASSLAGSEIGELFF	NA	NA	TRBV5-1	TRBJ2-2
TGTGCCAGCAGCCAAGAAAGCGGGAGGGCCGTCGATACGCAGTATTTT	CASSQESGRAVDTQYF	TRBD2	NA	TRBV4-2	TRBJ2-3
TGTGCCAGCAGCGCTACGGGGGGACAGGGGGCAGGTGGAAACACCATATATTTT	CASSATGGQGAGGNTIYF	TRBD1	few	TRBV9	TRBJ1-3
TGTGCCAGTAGACCATGGACAGGGGGCAGGCGGGAGGGCCGTTGGAACAATGAGCAGTTCTTC	CASRPWTGGRREGRWNNEQFF	TRBD1	NA	TRBV19	TRBJ2-1
TGTGCCAGCAGTCCAGATCGCACAGGGGCGGATCAGCCCCAGCATTTT	CASSPDRTGADQPQHF	TRBD1	once	TRBV27	TRBJ1-5
TGTGCCAGCAGTTCGATCGACAGAGTCAATCAGCCCCAGCATTTT	CASSSIDRVNQPQHF	NA	NA	TRBV28	TRBJ1-5
TGTGCCAGCAGTTTAAAAGGAGGGTCCTCCTACGAGCAGTACTTC	CASSLKGGSSYEQYF	NA	NA	TRBV27	TRBJ2-7